A single T cell receptor (beta chain) is shown here with its context. Its antigen is still unknown. The data were taken from a study of liver allograft versus peripheral blood T cells. Study information: Recipients' peripheral blood served as the comparator for T cell receptor repertoires in transplanted livers. Study results and caveats: In liver allografts, T cell receptor repertoires reportedly differed from the repertoires found in peripheral blood.

Via MiXCR, TCRdb re-called the reads, giving one row per CDR3 protein. The sample consists of about 14,000 distinct CDR3 sequences, approximately 22% of them appearing once. Germline CDR1 reads SGHTA; CDR2 reads FQGNSA. V lost 6 bases and J 4 bases, leaving 21 bases between the germline ends. The CDR3 covers 16 residues. V usage is TRBV7-2 and J usage is TRBJ2-5; D might be TRBD2 (7 bases). The receptor comes from a human patient who had a liver transplant. A subset of T cells may come from the graft donor. The CDR3 DNA is TGTGCCAGCAGTCCTAGTGGGCTAGGGGGGGTAGAGACCCAGTACTTC. Amino acid sequence: CASSPSGLGGVETQYF.